The 5 T cell receptor beta chains in this list originate from one sample, sequenced in a study of regulatory T cells in long-lasting Graves disease. Sample time point: persistent/refractory GD, antithyroid drugs over 5 years with positive TRAb. The authors made the TCR library using RNA they extracted from PBMCs. Researchers made TCR beta libraries by using iRepertoire HTBI primers and running Arm-PCR on CDR3 regions. TCRdb re-analysed the multiplex PCR reads in MiXCR, keeping a single row per CDR3 protein. The sample records about 660,000 distinct CDR3 sequences, 30% being singletons. The material was peripheral blood mononuclear cells (PBMCs), obtained when the disease was refractory, from a patient treated with antithyroid drugs. The source is a female donor with Graves disease.

V usage is TRBV5-5 and J usage is TRBJ1-2; TRBD1 matches 10 bases. This CDR3 has 14 residues. Germline CDR1 SGHKS, CDR2 YYEKEE (reference sequence). V trimming: 1 base; J trimming: 8 bases; junction bases outside the gene matches: 5. The CDR3 nucleotides read TGTGCCAGCAGCTTGTCCGGGACAGGGGTCGGCTACACCTTC. Encoded protein: CASSLSGTGVGYTF.

The table lists this clonotype with many counts. The V gene is TRBV10-3, the J gene TRBJ1-2; 7 nucleotides align to TRBD1. The CDR3 consists of 13 residues. V shed 11 bases, J shed 4 bases, and the junction held 10 bases outside the gene matches. Germline CDR1 ENHRY, CDR2 SYGVKD. The CDR3 here is CALGTGASYGYTF. In DNA form, the CDR3 reads TGTGCCCTAGGTACAGGGGCAAGCTATGGCTACACCTTC.

The genes are TRBV6-4 and TRBJ2-6, with D uncertain. The CDR3 length is 19 residues. Germline CDR1 MRHNA, CDR2 SNTAGT. V gave up 0 bases and J gave up 0 bases, with 15 bases separating them. This chain's CDR3 is CASSDSTFFSTSGANVLTF. The DNA of the CDR3 is TGTGCCAGCAGTGACTCGACCTTTTTCAGTACCTCTGGGGCCAACGTCCTGACTTTC.

This clonotype has only a few counts. The chain links TRBV6-1 to TRBJ2-6, with unresolved D. The CDR3 extends over 17 amino acids. Deletions cut 6 bases from V and 0 bases from J, with 15 bases between. The germline gives CDR1 MNHNS, CDR2 SASEGT. The CDR3 coding sequence is TGTGCCAGCAGATCCCCCCCGGTTGACTCTGGGGCCAACGTCCTGACTTTC. Translating it yields CASRSPPVDSGANVLTF.

V gene TRBV20-1 combines with J gene TRBJ2-7, with a possible D match to TRBD2 (7 bases). Germline CDR1 is DFQATT and CDR2 is SNEGSKA (reference sequence). The CDR3 extends over 15 amino acids. Trimming pared 2 bases from V and 7 bases from J, leaving 21 bases between. In DNA, the CDR3 is TGCAGTGCTAGAAGTGGTAGGGGGAGGGCCAGTGAGCAGTACTTC. Its translation: CSARSGRGRASEQYF.